Included here is one T cell receptor (beta chain) sequence, with context. With 7 bases removed from V and 4 bases from J, the gap between germline ends came to 8 bases. Germline V gene data show CDR1 as SQVTM and CDR2 as ANQGSEA. The CDR3 is made up of 11 amino acids. Original processing methods: Reference gene primers were amplified, and this amplification served to estimate nucleated cell counts. Sequencing was performed with immunoSEQ multiplex PCR; in TCRdb, only in-frame clones are kept and a portion is missing. D and trimming were read from the DNA, whereas the V and J calls and clone size are those reported in that table. The data show around 100,000 clones, over 70% seen once. The data were obtained in a study of blood T cell repertoires in COVID-19. As for the study in general: The analysed material was cDNA or gDNA that came from T cells, B-cell-depleted T cells, or PBMCs.

The receptor comes from a human donor in a cohort sampled during active or convalescent COVID-19. The chain combines TRBV29-1 with TRBJ1-3; unclear D gene. Sequencing was carried out using peripheral blood. The CDR3: CSAEQGNTIYF. CDR3 DNA: TGCAGCGCGGAACAGGGAAACACCATATATTTT. Looking up the rest from reference TRBV29-1 and TRBJ1-3 gives the full variable domain: SAVISQKPSRDICQRGTSLTIQCQVDSQVTMMFWYRQQPGQSLTLIATANQGSEATYESGFVIDKFPISRPNLTFSTLTVSNMSPEDSSIYLCSAEQGNTIYFGEGSWLTVV.